The 14 T cell receptor beta chains presented below share a single source sample, sequenced in a study of neurological immune-mediated disorders. In TCRdb, the 5' RACE reads were re-called with MiXCR into one record per CDR3 protein. Here the sample spans 95,000 to 150,000 distinct CDR3 sequences, about 3.2% being singletons. The sequenced sample consisted of PBMCs. All receptors come from a woman aged 30 to 39 with multiple sclerosis.

This clonotype came up many times. The chain links TRBV5-1 to TRBJ2-1, with 8 nucleotides matching TRBD2. CDR1 is SGHRS and CDR2 is YFSETQ in the germline V gene. With 5 bases clipped from V and 2 bases from J, the junction kept 6 bases outside the gene matches. CDR3 length: 15 amino acids. CDR3 protein: CASSPSGGAYNEQFF. CDR3 coding DNA: TGCGCCAGCAGTCCCTCCGGGGGGGCCTACAATGAGCAGTTCTTC.

This clonotype was observed many times. The chain employs TRBV5-1 and TRBJ1-4; D unresolved. The V gene lost 1 base and the J gene lost 8 bases, with 12 bases spanning the gap. Per germline, CDR1 SGHRS and CDR2 YFSETQ. The CDR3 is 14 amino acids. The CDR3 here is CASSLNSRKEKLFF. CDR3 in DNA: TGCGCCAGCAGCTTGAATTCCCGAAAGGAAAAACTGTTTTTT. The full variable domain, completed using reference TRBV5-1 and TRBJ1-4, is KAGVTQTPRYLIKTRGQQVTLSCSPISGHRSVSWYQQTPGQGLQFLFEYFSETQRNKGNFPGRFSGRQFSNSRSEMNVSTLELGDSALYLCASSLNSRKEKLFFGSGTQLSVL.

This clonotype has ten or more counts. The chain's CDR3 is CASSFPSGLTDTQYF. The CDR3, as DNA: TGCGCCAGCAGCTTCCCTAGCGGTCTCACAGATACGCAGTATTTT. V gene TRBV5-1 combines with J gene TRBJ2-3, with 7 bases fitting TRBD2. CDR1 is SGHRS, CDR2 YFSETQ, per germline. This CDR3 region has 15 residues. V gave up 2 bases and J gave up 2 bases; unmatched junction bases: 5.

This clonotype was recorded at least ten times. V is TRBV5-1 and J is TRBJ2-1, with 9 bases fitting TRBD1. The CDR3 totals 17 residues. V was clipped by 6 bases and J by 7 bases; unmatched bases: 17. Per germline, CDR1 SGHRS and CDR2 YFSETQ. The CDR3 reads CASNRRVRDRAENEQFF. The CDR3, as DNA: TGCGCCAGCAACCGCCGAGTTAGGGACAGGGCGGAAAATGAGCAGTTCTTC.

This clonotype was picked up many times. The rearrangement links TRBV6-1 to TRBJ1-5, with 11 bases lining up with TRBD1. The CDR3 is made up of 14 amino acids. The V gene end was trimmed by 6 bases and the J gene end by 9 bases; junction bases not matched to a gene: 7. CDR1 and CDR2 from the germline V gene are MNHNS and SASEGT. The CDR3 DNA sequence: TGTGCCAGCAGAGGGACAGGGGGTAAACGGCCCCAGCATTTT. Encoded protein: CASRGTGGKRPQHF.

This clonotype came up many times. The chain joins TRBV20-1 to TRBJ2-5; 12 bases are shared with TRBD2. V dropped 0 bases and J dropped 2; count of bases not matched to a gene: 1. Per the germline V gene, CDR1 is DFQATT and CDR2 is SNEGSKA (reference sequence). The CDR3 runs to 15 residues. As DNA, the CDR3 is TGCAGTGCTAGAGAGACTAGCGGGAGACAAGAGACCCAGTACTTC. Protein sequence: CSARETSGRQETQYF.

There are many counts of this clonotype. The chain is built from TRBV7-2 and TRBJ2-3; D perhaps matches TRBD1 (5 bases). The germline V gene has CDR1 SGHTA and CDR2 FQGNSA. The germline V and J ends were trimmed by 4 bases and 3 bases, with 11 bases remaining between them. CDR3 length equals 14 residues. CDR3 sequence reads: CASSSPDRTDTQYF. In nucleotides, the CDR3 is TGTGCCAGCAGCTCTCCTGACAGAACAGATACGCAGTATTTT.

This clonotype was observed at least ten times. This chain connects TRBV5-8 to TRBJ1-1; D unclear. This CDR3 contains 12 residues. CDR1 is SGHTS, CDR2 YDEGEE, per germline. The ends were cut back, 4 bases at V and 5 bases at J, with 9 bases in the middle. For the CDR3, the DNA is TGTGCCAGCAGCCCTCTTTTGACTGAAGCTTTCTTT. Protein: CASSPLLTEAFF.

This clonotype was recorded many times. This chain joins TRBV7-9 and TRBJ2-3; a possible D gene is TRBD1 (5 bases). The CDR3 has 15 residues. Germline loops: CDR1 SEHNR, CDR2 FQNEAQ (reference sequence). The V end was cut by 5 bases, the J end by 2 bases, with 14 bases between. In DNA, the CDR3 is TGTGCCAGCAGCACCGAAGACAGTATCACAGATACGCAGTATTTT. Its translation is CASSTEDSITDTQYF.

This clonotype was detected many times. The chain links TRBV18 to TRBJ1-1; 8 bases fit TRBD1. CDR3 length equals 15 residues. Looked up from germline, CDR1 is KGHSH and CDR2 is LQKENI. V was clipped by 2 bases and J by 0 bases; unmatched bases: 2. The chain's CDR3 is CASSPWDRLNTEAFF. The CDR3 DNA reads TGTGCCAGCTCACCATGGGACAGGCTGAACACTGAAGCTTTCTTT.

V gene TRBV20-1 combines with J gene TRBJ2-7; D may be TRBD1 (6 bases). The CDR3 runs 14 residues. Germline-derived CDR1 and CDR2 are DFQATT and SNEGSKA (reference sequence). Trimming removed 3 bases at V and 5 bases at J, with 17 bases between. CDR3 protein: CSASNRAGRNEQYF. Here the CDR3 DNA reads TGCAGTGCTAGCAACAGGGCCGGAAGGAACGAGCAGTACTTC.

This clonotype was seen repeatedly, ten times or more. The chain uses TRBV4-1 and TRBJ2-1; 10 nucleotides agree with TRBD1. Trimming took 4 bases from V and 0 from J; bases not matched to a gene: 9. The CDR3 contains 18 residues. CDR1 is MGHRA and CDR2 is YSYEKL in the germline V gene. CDR3 in amino acids: CASSPEGQGPSSYNEQFF. In DNA, the CDR3 is TGCGCCAGCAGCCCAGAGGGACAGGGGCCAAGCTCCTACAATGAGCAGTTCTTC.

About this clonotype itself: This may be a read error: a much more frequent sequence differs by one nucleotide. The chain recombines TRBV5-1 with TRBJ2-1, with 7 bases that match TRBD2. This CDR3 comprises 14 residues. Germline V gene lookup returns CDR1 SGHRS and CDR2 YFSETQ. Trimming took 4 bases from V and 6 from J; bases not matched to a gene: 7. The CDR3: CASSPGLGCNEQFF. The DNA of the CDR3 is TGCGCCAGCAGCCCAGGACTAGGGTGCAATGAGCAGTTCTTC.

This clonotype occurred many times. This chain uses TRBV20-1 with TRBJ2-7; D might be TRBD2 (6 bases). Germline V gene lookup returns CDR1 DFQATT and CDR2 SNEGSKA (reference sequence). This CDR3 has 13 amino acids. The V gene lost 6 bases and the J gene lost 3 bases, with 15 bases spanning the gap. This CDR3 reads CSALPGGGYEQYF. The DNA of the CDR3 is TGCAGTGCCCTGCCCGGGGGAGGCTACGAGCAGTACTTC.